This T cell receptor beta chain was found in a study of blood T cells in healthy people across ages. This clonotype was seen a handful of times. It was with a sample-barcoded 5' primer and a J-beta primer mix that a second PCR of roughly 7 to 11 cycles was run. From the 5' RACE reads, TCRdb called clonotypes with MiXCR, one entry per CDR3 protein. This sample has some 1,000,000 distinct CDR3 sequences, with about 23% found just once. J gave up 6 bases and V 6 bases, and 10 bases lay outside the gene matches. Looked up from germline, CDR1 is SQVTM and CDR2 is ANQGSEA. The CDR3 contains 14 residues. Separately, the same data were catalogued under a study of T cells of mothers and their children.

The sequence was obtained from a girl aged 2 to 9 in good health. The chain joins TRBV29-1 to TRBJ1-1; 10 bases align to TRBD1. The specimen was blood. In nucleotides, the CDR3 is TGCAGCGTCCCAGGGGACAGGGGCCAATCTGAAGCTTTCTTT. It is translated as CSVPGDRGQSEAFF.